Described below is a single T cell receptor beta chain sequence and its context. In the study's own analysis: Estimated nucleated cell counts came from reference gene primer amplification. Using immunoSEQ multiplex PCR, the repertoire was profiled, and TCRdb retains in-frame clones only, with some absent. Clone size and the V and J calls come from that table; the DNA yielded D and trimming. Of roughly 120,000 clones detected, approximately 90% appear once; the ten largest clones hold approximately 2%. This sample was taken from a study of blood T cell repertoires in COVID-19. Sequences were obtained from peripheral blood. The receptor was derived from a woman between 45 and 65 years old with acute or convalescent COVID-19.

The CDR3 bases are TGTGCCAGCAGCCCCGTCGAGAGGCCCTACAATGAGCAGTTCTTC. Translated: CASSPVERPYNEQFF. This chain links TRBV9 with TRBJ2-1, with no clear D. Germline CDR1 is SGDLS and CDR2 is YYNGEE. The CDR3 covers 15 residues. With 4 bases removed from V and 2 bases from J, the gap between germline ends came to 13 bases.